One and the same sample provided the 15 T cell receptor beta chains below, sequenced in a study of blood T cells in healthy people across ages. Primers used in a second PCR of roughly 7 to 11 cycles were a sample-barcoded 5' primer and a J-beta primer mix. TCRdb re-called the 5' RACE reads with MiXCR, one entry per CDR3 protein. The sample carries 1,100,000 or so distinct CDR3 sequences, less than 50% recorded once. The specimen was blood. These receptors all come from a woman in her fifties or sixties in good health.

Here the CDR3 DNA reads TGCAGCGCTGACCTGGGGACCGACACCGGGGAGCTGTTTTTT. Its protein is CSADLGTDTGELFF. The V and J genes are TRBV29-1 and TRBJ2-2, with D perhaps TRBD1 or TRBD2 (5 bases each). CDR1 is SQVTM and CDR2 is ANQGSEA in the germline V gene. V was shortened by 7 bases and J by 3 bases, with 15 bases between the two germline ends. The CDR3 has 14 residues.

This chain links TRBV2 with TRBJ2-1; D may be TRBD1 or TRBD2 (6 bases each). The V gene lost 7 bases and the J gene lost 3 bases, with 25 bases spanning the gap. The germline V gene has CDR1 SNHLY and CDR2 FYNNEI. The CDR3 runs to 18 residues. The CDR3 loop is CASIGQPLTGANYNEQFF. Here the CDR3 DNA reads TGTGCCAGCATAGGACAGCCCTTAACGGGAGCCAACTACAATGAGCAGTTCTTC.

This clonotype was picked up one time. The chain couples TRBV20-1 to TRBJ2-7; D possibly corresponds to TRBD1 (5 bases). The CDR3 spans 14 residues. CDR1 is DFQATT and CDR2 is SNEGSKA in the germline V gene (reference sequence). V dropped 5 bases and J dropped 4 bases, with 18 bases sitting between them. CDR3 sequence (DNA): TGCAGTGCTGGAGTAGGGGTCGGGTCGTACGAGCAGTACTTC. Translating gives CSAGVGVGSYEQYF.

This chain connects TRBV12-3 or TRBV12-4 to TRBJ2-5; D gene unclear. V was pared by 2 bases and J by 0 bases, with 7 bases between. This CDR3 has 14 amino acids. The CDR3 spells CASSLQADQETQYF. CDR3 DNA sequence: TGTGCCAGCAGTTTACAGGCGGACCAAGAGACCCAGTACTTC.

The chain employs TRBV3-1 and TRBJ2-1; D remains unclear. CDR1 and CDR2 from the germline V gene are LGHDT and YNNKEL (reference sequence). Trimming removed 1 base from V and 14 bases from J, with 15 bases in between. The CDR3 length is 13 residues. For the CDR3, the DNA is TGTGCCAGCAGCCAAGGTCCCAAATCGGAAAAGTTCTTC. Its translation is CASSQGPKSEKFF.

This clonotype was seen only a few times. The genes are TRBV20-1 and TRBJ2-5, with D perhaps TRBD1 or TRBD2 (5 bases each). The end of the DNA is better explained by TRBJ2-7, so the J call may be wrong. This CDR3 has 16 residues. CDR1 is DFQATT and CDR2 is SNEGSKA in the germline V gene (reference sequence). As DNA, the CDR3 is TGCAGTGCTAGAGAAAGTTGGCCCCAGGGACGCTACGAGCAGTACTTC. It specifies CSARESWPQGRYEQYF.

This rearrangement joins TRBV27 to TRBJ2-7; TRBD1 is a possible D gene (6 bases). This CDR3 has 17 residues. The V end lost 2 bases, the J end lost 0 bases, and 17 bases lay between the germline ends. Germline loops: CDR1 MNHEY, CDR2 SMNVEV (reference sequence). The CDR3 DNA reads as TGTGCCAGCAGTTTAACACAGGGTTCTAGGGTCTCCTACGAGCAGTACTTC. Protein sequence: CASSLTQGSRVSYEQYF.

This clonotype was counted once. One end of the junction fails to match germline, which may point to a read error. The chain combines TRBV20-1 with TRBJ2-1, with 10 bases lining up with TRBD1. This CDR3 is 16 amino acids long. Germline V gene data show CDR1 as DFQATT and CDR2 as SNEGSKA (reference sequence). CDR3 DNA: TGCAGTGCTAGCGACCGGGACAGGGGTTCAGAGGATGAGCGGTTCTTC. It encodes CSASDRDRGSEDERFF.

The CDR3 protein is CASSYSSGVDYGYTF. As DNA, the CDR3 is TGTGCCAGCAGTTACTCATCAGGGGTTGACTATGGCTACACCTTC. The chain recombines TRBV6-2 or TRBV6-3 with TRBJ1-2; TRBD1 is a possible D gene (6 bases). CDR1 is MNHEY, CDR2 SVGEGT, per germline. CDR3 length: 15 amino acids. V was cut by 0 bases and J by 3 bases, with 11 bases left in between.

This CDR3 reads CASRSGSPENEQYF. Here the CDR3 DNA reads TGTGCCAGCCGTTCAGGATCCCCAGAGAACGAGCAGTACTTC. The chain joins TRBV27 to TRBJ2-7; no clear D. V lost 8 bases and J lost 5, with 19 bases in between. Germline CDR1 MNHEY, CDR2 SMNVEV (reference sequence). There are 14 residues in the CDR3.

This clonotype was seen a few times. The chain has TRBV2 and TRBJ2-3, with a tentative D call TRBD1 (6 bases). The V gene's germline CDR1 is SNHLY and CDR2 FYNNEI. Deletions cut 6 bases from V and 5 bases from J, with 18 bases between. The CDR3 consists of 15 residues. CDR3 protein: CASSLDLGAGDTQYF. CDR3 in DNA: TGTGCCAGCAGCCTGGACTTGGGGGCTGGAGATACGCAGTATTTT.

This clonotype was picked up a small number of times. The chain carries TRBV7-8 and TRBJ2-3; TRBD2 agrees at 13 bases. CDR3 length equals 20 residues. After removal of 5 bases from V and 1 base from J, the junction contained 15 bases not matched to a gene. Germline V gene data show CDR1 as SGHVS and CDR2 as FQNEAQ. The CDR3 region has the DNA TGTGCCAGCAGCCTTAGGTCCCGGACTAGCGGGAGAAGGGGCACAGATACGCAGTATTTT. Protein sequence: CASSLRSRTSGRRGTDTQYF.

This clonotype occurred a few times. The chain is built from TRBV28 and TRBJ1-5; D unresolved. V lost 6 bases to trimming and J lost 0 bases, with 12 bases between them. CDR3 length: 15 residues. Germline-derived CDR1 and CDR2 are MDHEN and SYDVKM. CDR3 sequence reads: CASSPESHSNQPQHF. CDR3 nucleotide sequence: TGTGCCAGCAGCCCAGAGTCCCATAGCAATCAGCCCCAGCATTTT.

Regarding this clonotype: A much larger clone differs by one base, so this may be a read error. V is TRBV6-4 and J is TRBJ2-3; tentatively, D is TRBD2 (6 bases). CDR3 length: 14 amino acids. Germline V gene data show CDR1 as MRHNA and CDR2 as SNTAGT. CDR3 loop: CAGSLSGETDTQYF. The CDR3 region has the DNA TGTGCCGGCAGTCTCTCGGGGGAGACAGATACGCAGTATTTT.

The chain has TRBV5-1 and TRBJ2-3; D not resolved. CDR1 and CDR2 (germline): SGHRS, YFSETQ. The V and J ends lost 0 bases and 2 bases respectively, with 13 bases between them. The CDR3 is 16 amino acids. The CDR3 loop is CASSLDVPSPTDTQYF. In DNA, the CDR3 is TGCGCCAGCAGCTTGGATGTTCCCAGTCCCACAGATACGCAGTATTTT. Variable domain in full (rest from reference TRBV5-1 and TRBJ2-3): KAGVTQTPRYLIKTRGQQVTLSCSPISGHRSVSWYQQTPGQGLQFLFEYFSETQRNKGNFPGRFSGRQFSNSRSEMNVSTLELGDSALYLCASSLDVPSPTDTQYFGPGTRLTVL.